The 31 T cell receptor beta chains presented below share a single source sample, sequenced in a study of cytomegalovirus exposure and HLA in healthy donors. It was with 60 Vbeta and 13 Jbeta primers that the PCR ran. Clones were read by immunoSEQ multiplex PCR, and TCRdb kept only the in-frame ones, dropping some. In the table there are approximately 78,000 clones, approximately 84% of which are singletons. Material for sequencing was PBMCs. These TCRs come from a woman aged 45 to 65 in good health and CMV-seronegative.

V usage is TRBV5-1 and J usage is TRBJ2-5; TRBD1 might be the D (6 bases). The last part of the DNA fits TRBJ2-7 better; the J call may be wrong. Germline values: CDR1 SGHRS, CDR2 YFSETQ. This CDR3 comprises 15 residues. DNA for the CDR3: TGCGCCAGCAGCTCCTGGCAGGGACAAGGCTACGAGCAGTACTTC. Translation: CASSSWQGQGYEQYF.

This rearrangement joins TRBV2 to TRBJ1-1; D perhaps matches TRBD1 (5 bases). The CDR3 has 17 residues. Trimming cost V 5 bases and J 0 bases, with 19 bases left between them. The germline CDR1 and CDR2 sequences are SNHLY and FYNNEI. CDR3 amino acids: CASSPPSKGQMNTEAFF. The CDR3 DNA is TGTGCCAGCAGTCCTCCATCGAAGGGGCAAATGAACACTGAAGCTTTCTTT.

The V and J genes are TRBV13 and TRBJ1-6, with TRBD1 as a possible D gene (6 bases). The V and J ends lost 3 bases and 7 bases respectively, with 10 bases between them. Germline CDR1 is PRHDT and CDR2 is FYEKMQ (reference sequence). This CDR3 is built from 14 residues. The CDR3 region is CASSLGRGNSPLHF. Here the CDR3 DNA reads TGTGCCAGCAGCTTGGGCAGGGGAAATTCACCCCTCCACTTT.

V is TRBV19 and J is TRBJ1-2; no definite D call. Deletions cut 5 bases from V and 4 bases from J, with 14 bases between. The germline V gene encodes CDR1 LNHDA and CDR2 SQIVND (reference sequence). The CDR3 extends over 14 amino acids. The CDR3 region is CASSPDISGYGYTF. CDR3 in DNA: TGTGCCAGTAGTCCAGACATTAGCGGCTATGGCTACACCTTC.

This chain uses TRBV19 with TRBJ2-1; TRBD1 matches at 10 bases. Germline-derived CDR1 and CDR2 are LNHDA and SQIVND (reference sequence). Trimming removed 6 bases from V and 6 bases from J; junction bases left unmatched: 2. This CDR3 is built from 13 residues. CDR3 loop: CASSWTGGNEQFF. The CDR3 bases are TGTGCCAGTAGCTGGACAGGGGGCAATGAGCAGTTCTTC. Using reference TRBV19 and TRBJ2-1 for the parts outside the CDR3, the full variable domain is DGGITQSPKYLFRKEGQNVTLSCEQNLNHDAMYWYRQDPGQGLRLIYYSQIVNDFQKGDIAEGYSVSREKKESFPLTVTSAQKNPTAFYLCASSWTGGNEQFFGPGTRLTVL.

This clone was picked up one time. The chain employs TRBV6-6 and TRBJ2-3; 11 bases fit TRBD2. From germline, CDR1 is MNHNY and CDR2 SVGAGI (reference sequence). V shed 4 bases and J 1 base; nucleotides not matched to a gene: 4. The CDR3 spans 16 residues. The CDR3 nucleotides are TGTGCCAGCAGTTTGATTAGCGGGGGGGGCACAGATACGCAGTATTTT. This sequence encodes CASSLISGGGTDTQYF.

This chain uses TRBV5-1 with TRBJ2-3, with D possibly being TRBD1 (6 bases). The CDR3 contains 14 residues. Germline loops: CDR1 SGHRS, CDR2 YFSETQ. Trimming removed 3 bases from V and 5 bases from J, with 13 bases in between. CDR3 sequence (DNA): TGCGCCAGCAGCTCCTCTCGGGACAAAGATACGCAGTATTTT. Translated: CASSSSRDKDTQYF.

The CDR3 bases are TGCGCCAGCAGCTTGGATGCTGCCGGGTTGTATTTT. Translated: CASSLDAAGLYF. The genes are TRBV5-1 and TRBJ2-3, with D hard to call. Trimming stripped 0 bases from V and 14 bases from J, with 13 bases between. This CDR3 contains 12 residues. CDR1 is SGHRS and CDR2 is YFSETQ in the germline V gene.

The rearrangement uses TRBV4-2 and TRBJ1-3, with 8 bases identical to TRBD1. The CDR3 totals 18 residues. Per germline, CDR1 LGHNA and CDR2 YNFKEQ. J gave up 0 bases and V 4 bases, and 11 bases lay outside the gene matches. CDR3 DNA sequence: TGTGCCAGCAGCCTAACAGGGGGTACTCAAAGCTCTGGAAACACCATATATTTT. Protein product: CASSLTGGTQSSGNTIYF.

CDR3 sequence reads: CASSLMVGAEETQYF. As DNA, the CDR3 is TGTGCCAGCAGCTTAATGGTGGGAGCGGAAGAGACCCAGTACTTC. The chain employs TRBV13 and TRBJ2-5, with D perhaps TRBD2 (5 bases). CDR1 and CDR2 from the germline V gene are PRHDT and FYEKMQ (reference sequence). V gave up 2 bases and J gave up 3 bases, with 13 bases separating them. The CDR3 is 15 amino acids. The complete variable domain, with remaining parts taken from reference TRBV13 and TRBJ2-5, reads AAGVIQSPRHLIKEKRETATLKCYPIPRHDTVYWYQQGPGQDPQFLISFYEKMQSDKGSIPDRFSAQQFSDYHSELNMSSLELGDSALYFCASSLMVGAEETQYFGPGTRLLVL.

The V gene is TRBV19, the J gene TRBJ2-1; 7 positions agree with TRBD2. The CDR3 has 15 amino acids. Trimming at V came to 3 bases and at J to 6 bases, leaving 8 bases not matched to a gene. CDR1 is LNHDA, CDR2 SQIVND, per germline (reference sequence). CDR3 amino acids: CASSIISGESNEQFF. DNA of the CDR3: TGTGCCAGTAGTATTATCAGCGGGGAATCCAATGAGCAGTTCTTC. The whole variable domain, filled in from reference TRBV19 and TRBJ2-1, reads DGGITQSPKYLFRKEGQNVTLSCEQNLNHDAMYWYRQDPGQGLRLIYYSQIVNDFQKGDIAEGYSVSREKKESFPLTVTSAQKNPTAFYLCASSIISGESNEQFFGPGTRLTVL.

CDR3 region: CASSLLTGGALDTQYF. The CDR3 nucleotides read TGTGCCAGCAGCTTATTAACCGGGGGGGCGTTAGATACGCAGTATTTT. V and J are TRBV7-9 and TRBJ2-3, with TRBD2 identical over 8 bases. The CDR3 covers 16 residues. Germline V gene lookup returns CDR1 SEHNR and CDR2 FQNEAQ (reference sequence). V was pared by 2 bases and J by 5 bases, with 9 bases of the junction left unmatched. The full variable domain, rest sourced from reference TRBV7-9 and TRBJ2-3, is DTGVSQNPRHKITKRGQNVTFRCDPISEHNRLYWYRQTLGQGPEFLTYFQNEAQLEKSRLLSDRFSAERPKGSFSTLEIQRTEQGDSAMYLCASSLLTGGALDTQYFGPGTRLTVL.

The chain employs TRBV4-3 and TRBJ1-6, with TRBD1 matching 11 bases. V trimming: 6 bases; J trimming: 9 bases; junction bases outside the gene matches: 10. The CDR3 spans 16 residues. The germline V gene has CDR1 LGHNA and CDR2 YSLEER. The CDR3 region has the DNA TGCGCCAGCAGTTCAGGGACAGGGGGTGGAAGTTCACCCCTCCACTTT. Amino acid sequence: CASSSGTGGGSSPLHF.

The CDR3 DNA follows: TGCGCCAGCAGCGAAGCCGGGACAGGGGCCGCCGGCTACACCTTC. Its translation: CASSEAGTGAAGYTF. J is TRBJ1-2 and V is TRBV5-1; 10 bases align to TRBD1. Germline CDR1 and CDR2: SGHRS and YFSETQ. This CDR3 region has 15 residues. J lost 8 bases, V lost 4 bases, and 11 bases had no gene match.

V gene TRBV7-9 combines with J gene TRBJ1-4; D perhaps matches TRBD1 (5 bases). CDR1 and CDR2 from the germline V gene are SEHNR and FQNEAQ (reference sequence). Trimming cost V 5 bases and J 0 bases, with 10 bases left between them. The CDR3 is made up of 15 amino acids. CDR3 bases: TGTGCCAGCAGCCCCAGACAGTCAACTAATGAAAAACTGTTTTTT. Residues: CASSPRQSTNEKLFF.

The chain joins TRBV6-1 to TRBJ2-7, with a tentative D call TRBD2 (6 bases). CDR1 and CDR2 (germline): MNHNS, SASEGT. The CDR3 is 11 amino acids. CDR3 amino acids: CTTAGPGEQYF. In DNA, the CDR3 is TGTACTACCGCGGGGCCGGGCGAGCAGTACTTC.

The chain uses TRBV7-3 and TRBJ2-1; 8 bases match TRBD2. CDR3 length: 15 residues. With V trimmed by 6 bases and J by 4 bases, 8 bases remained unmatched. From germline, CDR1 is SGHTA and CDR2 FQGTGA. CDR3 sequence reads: CASSSSSGLYNEQFF. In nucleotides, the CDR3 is TGTGCCAGCAGTTCCTCTAGCGGGCTTTACAATGAGCAGTTCTTC.

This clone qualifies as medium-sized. This CDR3 reads CAWSAIGQNSGAQHF. In DNA form, the CDR3 reads TGTGCCTGGAGCGCCATCGGACAGAACTCCGGGGCCCAGCATTTT. J is TRBJ1-5 and V is TRBV30; a weak D match, TRBD1 (6 bases). Looked up from germline, CDR1 is GTSNPN and CDR2 is SVGIG (reference sequence). This CDR3 contains 15 residues. Trimming cost V 3 bases and J 11 bases, with 23 bases left between them.

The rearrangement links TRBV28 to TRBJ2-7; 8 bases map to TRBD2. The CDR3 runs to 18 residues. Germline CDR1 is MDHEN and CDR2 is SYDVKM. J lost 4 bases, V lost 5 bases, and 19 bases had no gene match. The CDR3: CASSTNLAGLSEIYEQYF. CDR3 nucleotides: TGTGCCAGCAGTACGAATTTAGCGGGATTAAGCGAGATATACGAGCAGTACTTC. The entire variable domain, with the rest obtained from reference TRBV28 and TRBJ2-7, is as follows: DVKVTQSSRYLVKRTGEKVFLECVQDMDHENMFWYRQDPGLGLRLIYFSYDVKMKEKGDIPEGYSVSREKKERFSLILESASTNQTSMYLCASSTNLAGLSEIYEQYFGPGTRLTVT.

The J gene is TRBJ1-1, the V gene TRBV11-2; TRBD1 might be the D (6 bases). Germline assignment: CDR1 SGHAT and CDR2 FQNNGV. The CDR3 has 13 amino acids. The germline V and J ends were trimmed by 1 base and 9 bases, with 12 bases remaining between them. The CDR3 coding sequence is TGTGCCAGCAGCTTAGGTCGGGACACCCAAGCTTTCTTT. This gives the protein CASSLGRDTQAFF.

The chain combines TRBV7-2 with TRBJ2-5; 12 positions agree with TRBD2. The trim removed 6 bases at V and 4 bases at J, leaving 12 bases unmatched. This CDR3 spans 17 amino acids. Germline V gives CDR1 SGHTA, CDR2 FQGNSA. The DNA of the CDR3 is TGTGCCAGCAGACTTCAGGTCACTAGCGGGGGGCGAGAGACCCAGTACTTC. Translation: CASRLQVTSGGRETQYF.

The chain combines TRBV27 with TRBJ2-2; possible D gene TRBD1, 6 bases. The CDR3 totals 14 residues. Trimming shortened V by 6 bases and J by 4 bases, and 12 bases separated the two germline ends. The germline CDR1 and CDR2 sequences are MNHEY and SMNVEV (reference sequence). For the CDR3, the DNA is TGTGCCAGCAGATTGGGACATCTCACCGGGGAGCTGTTTTTT. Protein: CASRLGHLTGELFF.

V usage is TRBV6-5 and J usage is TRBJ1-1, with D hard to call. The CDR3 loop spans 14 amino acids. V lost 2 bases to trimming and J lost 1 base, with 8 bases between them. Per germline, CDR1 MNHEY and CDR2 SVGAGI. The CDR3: CASSYRTGNTEAFF. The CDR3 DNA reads TGTGCCAGCAGTTACCGAACTGGGAACACTGAAGCTTTCTTT.

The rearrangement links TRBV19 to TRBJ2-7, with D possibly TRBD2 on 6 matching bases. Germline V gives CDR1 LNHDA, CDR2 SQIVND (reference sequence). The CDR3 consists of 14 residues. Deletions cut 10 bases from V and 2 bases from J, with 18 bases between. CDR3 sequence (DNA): TGTGCCACCCCACGGAGGGAGGAGACCTACGAGCAGTACTTC. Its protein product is CATPRREETYEQYF.

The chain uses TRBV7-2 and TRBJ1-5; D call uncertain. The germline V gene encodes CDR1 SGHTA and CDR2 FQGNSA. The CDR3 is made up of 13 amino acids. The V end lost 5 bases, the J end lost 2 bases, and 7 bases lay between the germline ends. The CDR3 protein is CASSRERNQPQHF. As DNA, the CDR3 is TGTGCCAGCAGCCGGGAGCGCAATCAGCCCCAGCATTTT.

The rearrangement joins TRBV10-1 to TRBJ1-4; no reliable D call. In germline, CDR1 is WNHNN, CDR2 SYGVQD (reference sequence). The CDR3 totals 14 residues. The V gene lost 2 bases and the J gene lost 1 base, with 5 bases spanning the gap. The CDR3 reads CASSEAGTNEKLFF. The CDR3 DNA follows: TGCGCCAGCAGTGAGGCAGGAACTAATGAAAAACTGTTTTTT.

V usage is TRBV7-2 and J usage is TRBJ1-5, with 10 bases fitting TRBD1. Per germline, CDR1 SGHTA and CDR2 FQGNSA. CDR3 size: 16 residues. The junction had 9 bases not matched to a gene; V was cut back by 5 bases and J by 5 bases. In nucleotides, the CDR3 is TGTGCCAGCAGCCCAGACAGGGGGCGCTTCGATCAGCCCCAGCATTTT. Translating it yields CASSPDRGRFDQPQHF.

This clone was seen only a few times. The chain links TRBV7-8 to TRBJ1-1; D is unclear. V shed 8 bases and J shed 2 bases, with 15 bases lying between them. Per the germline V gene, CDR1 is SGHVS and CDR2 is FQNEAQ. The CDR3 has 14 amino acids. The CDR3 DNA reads TGTGCCAGCGCGGAAGGAGGGATTAACACTGAAGCTTTCTTT. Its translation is CASAEGGINTEAFF.

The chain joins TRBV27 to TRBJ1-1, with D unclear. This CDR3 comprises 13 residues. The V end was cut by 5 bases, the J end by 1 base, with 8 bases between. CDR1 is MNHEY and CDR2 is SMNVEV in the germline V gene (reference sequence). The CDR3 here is CASSASANTEAFF. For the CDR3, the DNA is TGTGCCAGCAGTGCAAGCGCGAACACTGAAGCTTTCTTT.

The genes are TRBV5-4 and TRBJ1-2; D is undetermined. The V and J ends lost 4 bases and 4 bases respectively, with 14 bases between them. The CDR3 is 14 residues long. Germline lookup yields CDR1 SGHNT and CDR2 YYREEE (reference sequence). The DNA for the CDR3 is TGTGCCAGCAGCGACGTCGGACTACCCTATGGCTACACCTTC. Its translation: CASSDVGLPYGYTF.

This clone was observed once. Written as DNA, the CDR3 is TGTGCCAGCGGAGGAGGTGCCGAAGAGACCCAGTACTTC. Its protein product is CASGGGAEETQYF. The V call is TRBV5-4, the J call TRBJ2-5, with D possibly TRBD2 on 5 matching bases. CDR1 is SGHNT, CDR2 YYREEE, per germline (reference sequence). Trimming stripped 7 bases from V and 3 bases from J, with 13 bases between. This CDR3 has 13 amino acids.